This TCR beta chain appears in the sequencing data of a study of blood T cell repertoires in COVID-19. Study at large: Material from acute and convalescent COVID-19 was sourced from the United States, Italy and Spain. The analysed material was cDNA or gDNA that came from T cells, B-cell-depleted T cells, or PBMCs.

The CDR3 is made up of 14 amino acids. CDR1 is SGHAT and CDR2 is FQNNGV in the germline V gene. V gave up 6 bases and J gave up 2 bases, with 14 bases separating them. Authors' analysis steps: Researchers report that nucleated cell counts were estimated from reference gene primer amplification. TCRdb's copy holds only in-frame clones and misses some; the assay was immunoSEQ multiplex PCR. That table furnishes V, J and clone size, whereas the DNA furnished D and trimming. The table lists roughly 100,000 clones, approximately 80% of them singletons. The TCR originated in a human donor in a cohort sampled during active COVID-19. The genes are TRBV11-2 and TRBJ2-7; D possibly corresponds to TRBD2 (6 bases). What was sequenced was peripheral blood. CDR3 amino acids: CASRPHGGTYEQYF. CDR3 nucleotide sequence: TGTGCCAGCAGACCCCATGGAGGGACCTACGAGCAGTACTTC.